The 29 T cell receptor beta chains in this list originate from one sample, sequenced in a study of blood T cells in healthy people across ages. Using a J-beta primer mix together with a sample-barcoded 5' primer, a second PCR was run for roughly 6 to 12 cycles. TCRdb itself ran the 5' RACE reads through MiXCR, one entry per CDR3 protein. The data show about 640,000 distinct CDR3 sequences, under 65% seen once. Sequenced sample: blood. These receptors originate from a man in his 60s in good health.

This chain joins TRBV7-9 and TRBJ2-5; D unresolved. CDR1 and CDR2 from the germline V gene are SEHNR and FQNEAQ (reference sequence). The CDR3 length is 14 residues. The V and J ends lost 2 bases and 1 base respectively, with 8 bases between them. Here the CDR3 reads CASSLWQSQETQYF. The CDR3 DNA reads TGTGCCAGCAGCTTATGGCAGTCCCAAGAGACCCAGTACTTC.

This rearrangement joins TRBV3-1 to TRBJ2-5; D could derive from TRBD1 or TRBD2 (5 bases each). The CDR3 sequence is 14 residues long. Trimming took 1 base from V and 6 from J, leaving 12 bases between them. In germline, CDR1 is LGHDT, CDR2 YNNKEL (reference sequence). CDR3 amino acids: CASSQGVREKTQYF. The CDR3 DNA reads TGTGCCAGCAGCCAAGGGGTCAGGGAGAAGACCCAGTACTTC.

This clonotype showed up just a few times. The V call is TRBV28, the J call TRBJ2-1; D remains unclear. This CDR3 is built from 15 residues. V was shortened by 7 bases and J by 0 bases, with 13 bases between the two germline ends. The germline V gene encodes CDR1 MDHEN and CDR2 SYDVKM. DNA for the CDR3: TGTGCCAGCACCTATACCGTCCGCTCCTACAATGAGCAGTTCTTC. Translation: CASTYTVRSYNEQFF.

Regarding this clonotype: This may stem from a read error, because a much larger clone lies one nucleotide away. This CDR3 fails to terminate in the conserved phenylalanine or tryptophan, so it likely reflects a read error. V is TRBV20-1 and J is TRBJ2-7; a possible D gene is TRBD1 (5 bases). CDR1 and CDR2 (germline): DFQATT, SNEGSKA (reference sequence). V gave up 4 bases and J gave up 0 bases, with 10 bases separating them. CDR3 size: 13 residues. CDR3 residues: CSATRASSYEQYL. CDR3 coding DNA: TGCAGTGCTACCAGGGCGAGCTCCTACGAGCAGTACCTC.

V gene TRBV4-2 combines with J gene TRBJ2-5; 10 bases agree with TRBD2. This CDR3 has 16 amino acids. Per germline, CDR1 LGHNA and CDR2 YNFKEQ. After removal of 4 bases from V and 1 base from J, the junction contained 6 bases not matched to a gene. This CDR3 is CASSLLAGASQETQYF. DNA for the CDR3: TGTGCCAGCAGCCTCCTAGCGGGGGCCTCCCAAGAGACCCAGTACTTC.

This clonotype was observed at least ten times. This rearrangement joins TRBV7-9 to TRBJ2-5; tentatively, D is TRBD2 (6 bases). Germline V gives CDR1 SEHNR, CDR2 FQNEAQ (reference sequence). V shed 6 bases and J shed 2 bases, with 10 bases lying between them. The CDR3 is 13 residues long. The CDR3 here is CASSFRGQETQYF. The CDR3 DNA follows: TGTGCCAGCAGTTTTCGGGGGCAAGAGACCCAGTACTTC.

The genes are TRBV27 and TRBJ1-2, with TRBD1 matching over 9 bases. The CDR3 consists of 14 residues. V lost 3 bases, J lost 7 bases, and 6 bases stayed unmatched. Germline V gene lookup returns CDR1 MNHEY and CDR2 SMNVEV (reference sequence). DNA for the CDR3: TGTGCCAGCAGTTTTAAGGACAGGGGCTCTGGCTACACCTTC. Residues: CASSFKDRGSGYTF.

The chain has TRBV5-4 and TRBJ2-5; the match to TRBD2 covers 13 bases. Losses at the gene ends were 3 bases for V and 5 bases for J; bases not matched to a gene: 4. The CDR3 length is 15 residues. Per the germline V gene, CDR1 is SGHNT and CDR2 is YYREEE (reference sequence). CDR3 nucleotide sequence: TGTGCCAGCAGCTCGGGACTAGCGGGGTACGAGACCCAGTACTTC. Encoded protein: CASSSGLAGYETQYF.

On this clonotype itself: Mismatch with germline at one junction end may stem from a read error. V usage is TRBV6-5 and J usage is TRBJ2-5; TRBD2 agrees at 10 bases. Germline CDR1 reads MNHEY; CDR2 reads SVGAGI. The CDR3 is 16 amino acids. CDR3 loop: CARSYSGLADQETQYF. The CDR3 nucleotides read TGTGCCCGCAGTTACTCCGGACTAGCGGACCAAGAGACCCAGTACTTC.

V is TRBV29-1 and J is TRBJ2-5; maybe TRBD1 (7 bases). V was trimmed by 3 bases and J by 1 base, leaving 12 bases between them. The CDR3 is made up of 14 amino acids. Germline V lookup: CDR1 SQVTM, CDR2 ANQGSEA. The CDR3 nucleotides read TGCAGCGTTGAGGAGGGGGCTATCCAAGAGACCCAGTACTTC. Residues: CSVEEGAIQETQYF.

This clonotype occurred many times. This chain uses TRBV3-1 with TRBJ2-5; unclear D gene. The CDR3 loop spans 13 amino acids. Trimming removed 0 bases from V and 6 bases from J, with 8 bases in between. Germline loops: CDR1 LGHDT, CDR2 YNNKEL (reference sequence). The DNA for the CDR3 is TGTGCCAGCAGCCAAGATAGCCTCCAGACCCAGTACTTC. It is translated as CASSQDSLQTQYF.

The chain uses TRBV6-5 and TRBJ2-1; 13 nucleotides align to TRBD2. J lost 6 bases, V lost 5 bases, and 4 bases had no gene match. This CDR3 is 15 amino acids long. Per germline, CDR1 MNHEY and CDR2 SVGAGI. The CDR3 is CASSRLAGGINEQFF. The CDR3 nucleotides read TGTGCCAGCAGTCGACTAGCGGGGGGTATCAATGAGCAGTTCTTC.

V and J are TRBV7-9 and TRBJ1-1; 10 bases are a match to TRBD1. The CDR3 is 15 amino acids. CDR1 and CDR2 from the germline V gene are SEHNR and FQNEAQ (reference sequence). With 5 bases clipped from V and 4 bases from J, the junction kept 7 bases outside the gene matches. CDR3 loop: CASSATRQGATEAFF. The CDR3 bases are TGTGCCAGCAGCGCGACCCGACAGGGGGCCACTGAAGCTTTCTTT.

The V and J genes are TRBV18 and TRBJ2-6, with D tentatively TRBD1 (6 bases). Germline assignment: CDR1 KGHSH and CDR2 LQKENI. This CDR3 is 15 amino acids long. V lost 4 bases and J 2 bases, leaving 9 bases between the germline ends. The CDR3 sequence: CASSLTGTGANVLTF. The CDR3, as DNA: TGTGCCAGCTCACTAACAGGGACTGGGGCCAACGTCCTGACTTTC.

This clonotype has at least ten counts. The chain employs TRBV20-1 and TRBJ2-7; weak D call: TRBD2 (6 bases). The CDR3 is 14 residues long. Deletions cut 3 bases from V and 3 bases from J, with 15 bases between. CDR1 and CDR2 (germline): DFQATT, SNEGSKA (reference sequence). The CDR3 is CSAREGSSRYEQYF. As DNA, the CDR3 is TGCAGTGCTAGGGAGGGCTCCTCACGCTACGAGCAGTACTTC.

V is TRBV4-1 and J is TRBJ1-6, with D tentatively TRBD1 (6 bases). The germline CDR1 and CDR2 sequences are MGHRA and YSYEKL. The CDR3 is made up of 17 amino acids. V was cut by 0 bases and J by 9 bases, with 18 bases left in between. This CDR3 is CASSQDSGQLYSSPLHF. The CDR3 region has the DNA TGCGCCAGCAGCCAAGATAGTGGACAGCTCTATTCTTCACCCCTCCACTTT.

V is TRBV3-1 and J is TRBJ2-7; D is possibly TRBD2 (5 bases). The closer fit of TRBJ2-5 to the DNA end suggests the J call may be wrong. The V gene's germline CDR1 is LGHDT and CDR2 YNNKEL (reference sequence). The length of the CDR3 is 14 residues. For the CDR3, the DNA is TGTGCCAGCAGCACGGGCCTAACGGGGGAGACCCAGTACTTC. Its protein product is CASSTGLTGETQYF.

The V call is TRBV2, the J call TRBJ1-4; no definite D call. V lost 4 bases and J lost 12, with 21 bases in between. The CDR3 extends over 15 amino acids. Per the germline V gene, CDR1 is SNHLY and CDR2 is FYNNEI. In DNA form, the CDR3 reads TGTGCCAGCAGTGCTTCGGCCAGGCTCGTATCGGAACTGTTTTTT. Protein sequence: CASSASARLVSELFF.

The V call is TRBV4-2, the J call TRBJ2-3, with TRBD2 identical over 12 bases. The germline gives CDR1 LGHNA, CDR2 YNFKEQ. The J segment lost 11 bases and the V segment lost 0 bases, leaving 15 bases of the junction unmatched. The CDR3 is 18 amino acids. This CDR3 reads CASSQEFLAGGSSEEQYF. CDR3 coding DNA: TGTGCCAGCAGCCAAGAATTTCTAGCGGGGGGGTCTTCGGAGGAGCAGTATTTT.

CDR3 residues: CASSAPNRGNYGYTF. The CDR3 nucleotides read TGTGCCAGCAGTGCCCCGAATCGAGGTAACTATGGCTACACCTTC. This chain joins TRBV28 and TRBJ1-2; the D is unclear. V was cut by 5 bases and J by 1 base, with 14 bases left in between. Germline-derived CDR1 and CDR2 are MDHEN and SYDVKM. The CDR3 consists of 15 residues.

As regards this clonotype: An end of the junction does not agree with germline; a read error may underlie this. The chain is built from TRBV5-1 and TRBJ1-5; the D is unclear. CDR1 and CDR2 (germline): SGHRS, YFSETQ. This CDR3 contains 15 residues. CDR3 DNA sequence: TGTGCCAGCAGTTTGGCGGGAGGGCTGAATCAGCCCCAGCATTTT. Translating gives CASSLAGGLNQPQHF.

CDR3 loop: CASRQGPGNSPLHF. The CDR3 DNA reads as TGTGCCAGCAGGCAAGGACCCGGTAATTCACCCCTCCACTTT. The rearrangement joins TRBV2 to TRBJ1-6; D gene uncertain. The germline V gene has CDR1 SNHLY and CDR2 FYNNEI. V lost 6 bases and J 6 bases, leaving 12 bases between the germline ends. There are 14 residues in the CDR3.

This clonotype was observed a few times. The chain uses TRBV10-2 and TRBJ2-3, with 15 bases fitting TRBD2. The trim removed 5 bases at V and 5 bases at J, leaving 5 bases unmatched. Germline V lookup: CDR1 WSHSY, CDR2 SAAADI. This CDR3 spans 16 amino acids. The CDR3 bases are TGCGCCAGCAGTCCTGGACTAGCGGGGGGGATAGATACGCAGTATTTT. Translated, it gives CASSPGLAGGIDTQYF.

The V call is TRBV14, the J call TRBJ2-7, with D possibly matching TRBD1 (5 bases). Germline V gene sequence: CDR1 SGHDN, CDR2 FVKESK. The V gene lost 1 base and the J gene lost 4 bases, with 17 bases spanning the gap. The CDR3 is 16 residues long. CDR3 coding DNA: TGTGCCAGCAGCCAAGCTGGCAGGGAACAAGGTTACGAGCAGTACTTC. Its translation: CASSQAGREQGYEQYF.

The genes are TRBV27 and TRBJ1-2, with a weak D call TRBD1 (5 bases). Germline V gene sequence: CDR1 MNHEY, CDR2 SMNVEV (reference sequence). The CDR3 has 15 amino acids. V was trimmed by 7 bases and J by 3 bases, leaving 18 bases between them. The DNA for the CDR3 is TGTGCCAGCACCTCCCTGGGGCCCGGGGACTATGGCTACACCTTC. The encoded protein is CASTSLGPGDYGYTF.

This chain uses TRBV6-5 with TRBJ2-7; D unresolved. The CDR3 is 13 residues long. V was pared by 5 bases and J by 1 base, with 9 bases between. Germline V gene lookup returns CDR1 MNHEY and CDR2 SVGAGI. CDR3 coding DNA: TGTGCCAGCAGTCTCCGTCCTTCCTACGAGCAGTACTTC. Its protein product is CASSLRPSYEQYF.

This clonotype has a handful of counts. The chain carries TRBV12-3 or TRBV12-4 and TRBJ2-1; D not certain. This CDR3 has 13 amino acids. V was pared by 6 bases and J by 7 bases, with 13 bases between. The CDR3, as DNA: TGTGCCAGCAGGTCGGTGGGTTGGAATGAGCAGTTCTTC. Its protein product is CASRSVGWNEQFF.

This clonotype has just a few counts. This chain connects TRBV29-1 to TRBJ2-1, with TRBD1 matching 7 bases. The germline CDR1 and CDR2 sequences are SQVTM and ANQGSEA. This CDR3 has 13 residues. V shed 8 bases, J shed 4 bases, and the junction held 8 bases outside the gene matches. The CDR3, as DNA: TGCAGCACCACAGGGGATCATTACAATGAGCAGTTCTTC. This gives the protein CSTTGDHYNEQFF.

This clonotype was seen a handful of times. This rearrangement joins TRBV7-8 to TRBJ2-2; 11 bases line up with TRBD2. The CDR3 loop spans 17 amino acids. Trimming took 2 bases from V and 2 from J; bases not matched to a gene: 4. CDR1 and CDR2 (germline): SGHVS, FQNEAQ. The CDR3: CASSLRLAGGNTGELFF. The CDR3, as DNA: TGTGCCAGCAGCTTACGGCTAGCGGGGGGTAACACCGGGGAGCTGTTTTTT.